This T cell receptor (beta chain) was recovered during a study of CD8+ T cells in alopecia areata. Study results and limitations: Possibly as an HLA-related effect, TCR sharing across patients appeared less clear than in mice.

For this clone: Its target is unknown. Other DNA sequences in this specimen translate into the identical CDR3.

Alopecia areata patients provided lesional scalp punch biopsies and peripheral blood. Sorting of PBMCs yielded the CD4+ and CD8+ T cells. The germline V gene encodes CDR1 SEHNR and CDR2 FQNEAQ (reference sequence). V was trimmed by 5 bases and J by 1 base, leaving 9 bases between them. The CDR3 has 13 residues. It was cDNA, reverse transcribed from extracted RNA, that served as the sequencing template. Data came from immunoSEQ multiplex PCR; TCRdb stores just in-frame clones and leaves some out. The table lists approximately 150,000 clones, less than 80% of them singletons. The specimen comprised CD8+ T cells sorted from blood, sampled at week 0. The rearrangement joins TRBV7-9 to TRBJ2-7; D assignment may be TRBD1 or TRBD2 (5 bases each). The TCR was taken from a human donor with alopecia areata. The CDR3 loop is CASSPGGSYEQYF. The CDR3 nucleotides read TGTGCCAGCAGCCCTGGGGGATCCTACGAGCAGTACTTC.